A selection of T cell receptor beta chains follows, all from one sample in a study of regulatory T cells in long-lasting Graves disease. TCRdb reanalysed the multiplex PCR reads using MiXCR and keeps one entry per CDR3 protein. Among some 490,000 distinct CDR3 sequences listed, approximately 12% were seen once. These sequences were also reported in another study, on T cells in Graves' hyperthyroidism and ophthalmopathy.

Specimen: peripheral blood mononuclear cells (PBMCs), collected at new diagnosis, from a patient treated with antithyroid drugs. Receptors were obtained from a woman aged 30 to 39 with Graves disease. Both conserved end residues are part of each CDR3. The D gene is left open where the match is weak. Size values are once, few and many counts, or a class for expanded clones, and some rows have none.

J gene: TRBJ2-1; D gene: NA; clone size: NA; V gene: TRBV29-1; CDR3 protein: CSVRGHRVSQFF; CDR3 DNA: TGCAGCGTCCGCGGACACAGGGTTTCACAGTTCTTC
J gene: TRBJ1-4; D gene: TRBD1; clone size: many; V gene: TRBV3-1; CDR3 protein: CASSRPGQTREKLFF; CDR3 DNA: TGTGCCAGCAGCCGGCCGGGACAGACTAGGGAAAAACTGTTTTTT
J gene: TRBJ2-7; D gene: NA; clone size: many; V gene: TRBV6-2/TRBV6-3; CDR3 protein: CASSYQGSPYEQYF; CDR3 DNA: TGTGCCAGCAGTTATCAGGGTTCCCCTTACGAGCAGTACTTC
J gene: TRBJ2-1; D gene: TRBD2; clone size: NA; V gene: TRBV10-3; CDR3 protein: CAIGGLAGTYNEQFF; CDR3 DNA: TGTGCCATCGGTGGACTAGCGGGCACCTACAATGAGCAGTTCTTC
J gene: TRBJ1-1; D gene: NA; clone size: many; V gene: TRBV2; CDR3 protein: CASSTSQGYSTEAFF; CDR3 DNA: TGTGCCAGCAGTACCTCACAGGGTTACAGCACTGAAGCTTTCTTT
J gene: TRBJ1-1; D gene: NA; clone size: many; V gene: TRBV30; CDR3 protein: CAWLGLRDINTEAFF; CDR3 DNA: TGTGCCTGGCTGGGGCTCCGGGACATCAACACTGAAGCTTTCTTT
J gene: TRBJ2-7; D gene: NA; clone size: NA; V gene: TRBV7-9; CDR3 protein: CASSLEGDLTSYEQYF; CDR3 DNA: TGTGCCAGCAGCTTAGAAGGGGACCTAACCTCCTACGAGCAGTACTTC
J gene: TRBJ2-3; D gene: NA; clone size: many; V gene: TRBV11-3; CDR3 protein: CASSRSPAQDTQYF; CDR3 DNA: TGTGCCAGCAGCCGAAGCCCGGCCCAAGATACGCAGTATTTT
J gene: TRBJ2-7; D gene: TRBD2; clone size: many; V gene: TRBV28; CDR3 protein: CASSLSRLAGYEQYF; CDR3 DNA: TGTGCCAGCAGTTTATCCCGACTAGCGGGATACGAGCAGTACTTC
J gene: TRBJ2-5; D gene: NA; clone size: few; V gene: TRBV4-1; CDR3 protein: CASSQGVRRIRQEQETQYF; CDR3 DNA: TGCGCCAGCAGCCAAGGCGTCCGGCGTATCAGACAGGAGCAAGAGACCCAGTACTTC
J gene: TRBJ2-7; D gene: NA; clone size: few; V gene: TRBV12-3/TRBV12-4; CDR3 protein: CASSLPSEYTYEQYF; CDR3 DNA: TGTGCCAGCAGTTTACCTAGCGAGTATACCTACGAGCAGTACTTC
J gene: TRBJ1-4; D gene: NA; clone size: many; V gene: TRBV12-3/TRBV12-4; CDR3 protein: CASSPSGIGEKLFF; CDR3 DNA: TGTGCCAGCAGTCCGTCTGGTATTGGTGAAAAACTGTTTTTT
J gene: TRBJ2-1; D gene: NA; clone size: many; V gene: TRBV7-3; CDR3 protein: CASSPYSRSYNEQFF; CDR3 DNA: TGTGCCAGCAGCCCCTACTCCAGATCCTACAATGAGCAGTTCTTC
J gene: TRBJ2-1; D gene: NA; clone size: NA; V gene: TRBV7-9; CDR3 protein: CASSPAFGLVYNEQFF; CDR3 DNA: TGTGCCAGCAGCCCCGCCTTTGGCCTAGTCTACAATGAGCAGTTCTTC
J gene: TRBJ2-5; D gene: TRBD1; clone size: NA; V gene: TRBV28; CDR3 protein: CASSDRDEETQYF; CDR3 DNA: TGTGCCAGTTCGGACAGGGATGAGGAGACCCAGTACTTC
J gene: TRBJ2-3; D gene: NA; clone size: NA; V gene: TRBV9; CDR3 protein: CASSVEPGGTDTQYF; CDR3 DNA: TGTGCCAGCAGCGTAGAACCCGGCGGCACAGATACGCAGTATTTT
J gene: TRBJ2-7; D gene: TRBD2; clone size: many; V gene: TRBV2; CDR3 protein: CASLTTSGTYEQYF; CDR3 DNA: TGTGCCAGCCTTACCACTAGCGGTACCTACGAGCAGTACTTC
J gene: TRBJ1-2; D gene: TRBD1; clone size: many; V gene: TRBV4-2; CDR3 protein: CASSQDQDRAYNYGYTF; CDR3 DNA: TGTGCCAGCAGCCAAGACCAGGACAGGGCATACAACTATGGCTACACCTTC
J gene: TRBJ2-3; D gene: NA; clone size: few; V gene: TRBV11-1; CDR3 protein: CASSSPWEDPPRWPQYF; CDR3 DNA: TGTGCCAGCAGCTCCCCATGGGAGGACCCGCCTCGATGGCCGCAGTATTTT
J gene: TRBJ2-2; D gene: TRBD2; clone size: many; V gene: TRBV2; CDR3 protein: CASAFGGRYLGELFF; CDR3 DNA: TGTGCCAGCGCCTTCGGCGGGAGGTACCTCGGGGAGCTGTTTTTT
J gene: TRBJ1-6; D gene: TRBD1; clone size: many; V gene: TRBV20-1; CDR3 protein: CSASRQGGSYNSPLHF; CDR3 DNA: TGCAGTGCTAGCCGACAGGGTGGGTCCTATAATTCACCCCTCCACTTT
J gene: TRBJ2-2; D gene: NA; clone size: NA; V gene: TRBV19; CDR3 protein: CASKHKPGYNTGELFF; CDR3 DNA: TGTGCCAGTAAGCATAAGCCCGGTTACAACACCGGGGAGCTGTTTTTT
J gene: TRBJ2-7; D gene: TRBD2; clone size: once; V gene: TRBV20-1; CDR3 protein: CSAREGTSGLYEQYF; CDR3 DNA: TGCAGTGCTAGAGAGGGGACTAGCGGACTTTACGAGCAGTACTTC
J gene: TRBJ2-1; D gene: TRBD2; clone size: few; V gene: TRBV5-1; CDR3 protein: CASSLGLAGGPYEQFF; CDR3 DNA: TGCGCCAGCAGCTTGGGGCTAGCGGGAGGGCCCTATGAGCAGTTCTTC
J gene: TRBJ1-3; D gene: TRBD1; clone size: NA; V gene: TRBV20-1; CDR3 protein: CSAGGQGVRNTIYF; CDR3 DNA: TGCAGTGCTGGGGGACAGGGGGTAAGAAACACCATATATTTT
J gene: TRBJ1-2; D gene: NA; clone size: many; V gene: TRBV5-1; CDR3 protein: CASSLAGADYGYTF; CDR3 DNA: TGTGCCAGCAGCTTAGCGGGGGCTGACTATGGCTACACCTTC
J gene: TRBJ2-3; D gene: NA; clone size: many; V gene: TRBV20-1; CDR3 protein: CSVMPSGTDTQYF; CDR3 DNA: TGCAGTGTTATGCCTAGCGGCACAGATACGCAGTATTTT
J gene: TRBJ2-3; D gene: NA; clone size: many; V gene: TRBV5-6; CDR3 protein: CASSLSALSSTDTQYF; CDR3 DNA: TGTGCCAGCAGCTTGTCGGCGCTCTCTAGCACAGATACGCAGTATTTT
J gene: TRBJ2-2; D gene: TRBD1; clone size: few; V gene: TRBV5-4; CDR3 protein: CASSISGGWKLFF; CDR3 DNA: TGTGCCAGCAGCATTTCAGGGGGATGGAAGCTGTTTTTT
J gene: TRBJ2-1; D gene: NA; clone size: many; V gene: TRBV15; CDR3 protein: CATSLGRGYNEQFF; CDR3 DNA: TGTGCCACCAGCTTAGGTAGAGGCTACAATGAGCAGTTCTTC
J gene: TRBJ1-2; D gene: NA; clone size: many; V gene: TRBV30; CDR3 protein: CAWSVLGLSGYTF; CDR3 DNA: TGTGCCTGGAGTGTATTGGGCCTAAGTGGCTACACCTTC
J gene: TRBJ2-4; D gene: TRBD1; clone size: many; V gene: TRBV29-1; CDR3 protein: CSANVRDRGLGAGQYF; CDR3 DNA: TGCAGCGCAAATGTACGGGACAGAGGCTTGGGGGCGGGTCAGTACTTC
J gene: TRBJ2-2; D gene: TRBD1; clone size: NA; V gene: TRBV4-3; CDR3 protein: CASSQGPRDRGTGELFF; CDR3 DNA: TGCGCCAGCAGCCAAGGCCCCCGCGACAGGGGCACGGGGGAGCTGTTTTTT
J gene: TRBJ2-6; D gene: NA; clone size: many; V gene: TRBV5-1; CDR3 protein: CASSLAGYGANVLTF; CDR3 DNA: TGCGCCAGCAGCTTGGCCGGGTATGGGGCCAACGTCCTGACTTTC
J gene: TRBJ2-5; D gene: NA; clone size: many; V gene: TRBV6-1; CDR3 protein: CASRGAAGETQYF; CDR3 DNA: TGTGCCAGCAGAGGAGCGGCGGGGGAGACCCAGTACTTC
J gene: TRBJ2-7; D gene: NA; clone size: many; V gene: TRBV28; CDR3 protein: CATTGLPSYEQYF; CDR3 DNA: TGTGCCACCACGGGGTTACCCTCGTACGAGCAGTACTTC
J gene: TRBJ2-2; D gene: NA; clone size: NA; V gene: TRBV5-1; CDR3 protein: CASSGLGTRSTNTGELFF; CDR3 DNA: TGCGCCAGCAGCGGGCTCGGTACGCGCTCGACGAACACCGGGGAGCTGTTTTTT
J gene: TRBJ2-7; D gene: NA; clone size: NA; V gene: TRBV5-1; CDR3 protein: CASSLSGPNYEQYF; CDR3 DNA: TGCGCCAGCAGCCTCTCCGGACCTAACTACGAGCAGTACTTC
J gene: TRBJ2-7; D gene: TRBD2; clone size: many; V gene: TRBV3-1; CDR3 protein: CASSQDALAVGEQYF; CDR3 DNA: TGTGCCAGCAGCCAAGATGCTCTAGCGGTGGGGGAGCAGTACTTC
J gene: TRBJ2-3; D gene: TRBD2; clone size: NA; V gene: TRBV14; CDR3 protein: CASSRRTSGTRLRTDTQYF; CDR3 DNA: TGTGCCAGCAGCCGAAGGACTAGCGGGACAAGGTTACGCACAGATACGCAGTATTTT
J gene: TRBJ2-5; D gene: TRBD2; clone size: NA; V gene: TRBV7-2; CDR3 protein: CASSLAGLAGVETQYF; CDR3 DNA: TGTGCCAGCAGCTTAGCGGGGCTAGCGGGAGTTGAGACCCAGTACTTC
J gene: TRBJ1-1; D gene: TRBD1; clone size: NA; V gene: TRBV11-2; CDR3 protein: CASSLGTGTLEAFF; CDR3 DNA: TGTGCCAGCAGCTTGGGGACAGGAACACTTGAAGCTTTCTTT
J gene: TRBJ2-5; D gene: TRBD2; clone size: many; V gene: TRBV4-1; CDR3 protein: CASSQYWLAGAETQYF; CDR3 DNA: TGCGCCAGCAGCCAATATTGGCTAGCGGGAGCAGAGACCCAGTACTTC
J gene: TRBJ2-1; D gene: NA; clone size: many; V gene: TRBV28; CDR3 protein: CASSSGLPRSELYNEQFF; CDR3 DNA: TGTGCCAGCAGTTCGGGACTCCCCAGATCCGAACTATACAATGAGCAGTTCTTC
J gene: TRBJ2-7; D gene: TRBD1; clone size: many; V gene: TRBV10-3; CDR3 protein: CAISSGGDSLRGQYF; CDR3 DNA: TGTGCCATCAGCTCAGGGGGCGATTCTTTGCGAGGGCAGTACTTC
J gene: TRBJ2-3; D gene: TRBD2; clone size: few; V gene: TRBV20-1; CDR3 protein: CSSPPLAGGYTQYF; CDR3 DNA: TGCAGCTCCCCCCCACTAGCGGGAGGATATACGCAGTATTTT